Sequencing of this T cell receptor (beta chain) was carried out in a study of OX40 agonist ivuxolimab in advanced cancers. In the study overall: From roughly 20 to 85 years was the age range, with a mean of about 54 years, and around 84% were male. Notes on the study in general: At doses 0.1 to 3.0 mg/kg, CD4+ and CD8+ clones expanded.

V lost 2 bases to trimming and J lost 6 bases, with 14 bases between them. The CDR3 consists of 14 residues. Germline V gives CDR1 SGHRS, CDR2 YFSETQ. Assay used: immunoSEQ multiplex PCR; TCRdb lists only in-frame clones, some missing. The data show 65,000 to 95,000 clones, with approximately 85% seen just once and 3% to 4.5% held by the top ten. Concerning this clone itself: What it binds is not known.

This sequence originates from an adult with an advanced solid tumor such as melanoma, head and neck, liver or kidney cancer. Sample: CD4+ or CD8+ T cells sorted from blood, taken in a trial of the OX40 agonist ivuxolimab. V usage is TRBV5-1 and J usage is TRBJ1-1; tentative D call: TRBD1 (5 bases). The CDR3 DNA follows: TGCGCCAGCAGCTTCGAGCCCGGGGGACCTGAAGCTTTCTTT. Protein: CASSFEPGGPEAFF.